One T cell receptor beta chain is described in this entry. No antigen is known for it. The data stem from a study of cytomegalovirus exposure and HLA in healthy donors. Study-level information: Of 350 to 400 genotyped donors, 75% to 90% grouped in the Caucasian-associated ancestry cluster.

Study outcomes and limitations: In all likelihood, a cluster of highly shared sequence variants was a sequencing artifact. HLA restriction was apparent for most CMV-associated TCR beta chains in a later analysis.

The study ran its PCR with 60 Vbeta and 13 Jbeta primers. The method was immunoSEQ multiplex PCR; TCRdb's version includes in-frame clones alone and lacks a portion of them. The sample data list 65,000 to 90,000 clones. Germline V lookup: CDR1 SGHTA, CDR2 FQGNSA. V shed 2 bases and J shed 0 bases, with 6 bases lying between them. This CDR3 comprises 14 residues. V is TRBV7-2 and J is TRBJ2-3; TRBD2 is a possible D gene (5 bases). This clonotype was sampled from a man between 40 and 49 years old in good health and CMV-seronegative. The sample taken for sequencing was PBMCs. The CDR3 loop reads CASSLRTSTDTQYF. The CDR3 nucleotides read TGTGCCAGCAGCTTAAGGACTAGCACAGATACGCAGTATTTT.